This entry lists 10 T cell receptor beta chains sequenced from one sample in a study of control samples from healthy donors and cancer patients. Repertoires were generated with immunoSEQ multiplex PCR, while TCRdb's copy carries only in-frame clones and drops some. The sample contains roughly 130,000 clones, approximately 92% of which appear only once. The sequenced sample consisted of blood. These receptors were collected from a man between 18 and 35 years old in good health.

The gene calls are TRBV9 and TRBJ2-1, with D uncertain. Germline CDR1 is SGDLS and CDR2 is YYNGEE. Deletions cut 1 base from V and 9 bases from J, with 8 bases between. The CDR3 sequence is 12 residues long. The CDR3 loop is CASSVLGREQFF. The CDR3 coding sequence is TGTGCCAGCAGCGTACTAGGTCGTGAGCAGTTCTTC.

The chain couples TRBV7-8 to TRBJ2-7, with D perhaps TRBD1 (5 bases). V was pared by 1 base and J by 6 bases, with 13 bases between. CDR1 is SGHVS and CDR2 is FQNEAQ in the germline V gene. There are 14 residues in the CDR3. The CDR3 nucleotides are TGTGCCAGCAGCTTAGTGCAGTCTCAGGGCGAGCAGTACGTC. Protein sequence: CASSLVQSQGEQYV.

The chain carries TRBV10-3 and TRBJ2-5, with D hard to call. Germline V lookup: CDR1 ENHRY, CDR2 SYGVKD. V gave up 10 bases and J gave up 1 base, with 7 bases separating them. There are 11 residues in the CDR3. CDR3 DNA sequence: TGTGCCACTGGACCCCAAGAGACCCAGTACTTC. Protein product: CATGPQETQYF.

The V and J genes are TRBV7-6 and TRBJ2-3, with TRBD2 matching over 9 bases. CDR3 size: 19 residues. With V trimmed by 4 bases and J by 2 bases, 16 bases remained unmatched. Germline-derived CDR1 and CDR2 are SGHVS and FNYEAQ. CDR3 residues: CASSSSPLAGNPYTDTQYF. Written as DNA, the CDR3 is TGTGCCAGCAGCTCCAGCCCCCTAGCGGGAAACCCCTACACAGATACGCAGTATTTT. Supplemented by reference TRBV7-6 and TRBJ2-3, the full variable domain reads GAGVSQSPRYKVTKRGQDVALRCDPISGHVSLYWYRQALGQGPEFLTYFNYEAQQDKSGLPNDRFSAERPEGSISTLTIQRTEQRDSAMYRCASSSSPLAGNPYTDTQYFGPGTRLTVL.

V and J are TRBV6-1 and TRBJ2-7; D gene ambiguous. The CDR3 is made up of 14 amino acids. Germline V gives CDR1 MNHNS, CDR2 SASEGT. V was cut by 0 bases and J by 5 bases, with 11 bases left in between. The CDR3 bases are TGTGCCAGCAGTGAAGCTACGATGGCCCACGAGCAGTACGTC. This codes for CASSEATMAHEQYV.

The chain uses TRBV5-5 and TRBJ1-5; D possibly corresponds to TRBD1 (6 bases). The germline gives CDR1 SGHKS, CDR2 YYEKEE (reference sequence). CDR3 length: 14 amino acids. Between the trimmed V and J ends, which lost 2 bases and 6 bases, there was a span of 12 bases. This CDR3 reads CASSFGQRGQPQHF. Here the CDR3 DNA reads TGTGCCAGCAGCTTCGGACAGAGAGGTCAGCCCCAGCATTTT.

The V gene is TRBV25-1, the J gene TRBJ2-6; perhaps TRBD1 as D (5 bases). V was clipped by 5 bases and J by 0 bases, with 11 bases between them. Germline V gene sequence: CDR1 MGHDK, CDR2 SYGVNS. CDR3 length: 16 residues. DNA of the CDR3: TGTGCCAGCAGTCCCACAGGATCCTCTGGGGCCAACGTCCTGACTTTC. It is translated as CASSPTGSSGANVLTF. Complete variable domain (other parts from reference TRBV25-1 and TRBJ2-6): EADIYQTPRYLVIGTGKKITLECSQTMGHDKMYWYQQDPGMELHLIHYSYGVNSTEKGDLSSESTVSRIRTEHFPLTLESARPSHTSQYLCASSPTGSSGANVLTFGAGSRLTVL.

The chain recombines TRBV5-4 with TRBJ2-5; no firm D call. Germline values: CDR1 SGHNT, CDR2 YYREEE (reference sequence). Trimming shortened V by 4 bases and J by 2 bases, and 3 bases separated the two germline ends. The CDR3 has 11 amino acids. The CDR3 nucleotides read TGTGCCAGCAGCCAGCAAGAGACCCAGTACTTC. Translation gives CASSQQETQYF.

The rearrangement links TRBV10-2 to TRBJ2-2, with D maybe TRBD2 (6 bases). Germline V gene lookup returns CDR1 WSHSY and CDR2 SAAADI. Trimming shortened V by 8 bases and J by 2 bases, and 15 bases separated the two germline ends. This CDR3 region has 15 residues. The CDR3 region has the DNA TGCGCCAGCGCCCAGACTAGTCGAAACACCGGGGAGCTGTTTTTT. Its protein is CASAQTSRNTGELFF.

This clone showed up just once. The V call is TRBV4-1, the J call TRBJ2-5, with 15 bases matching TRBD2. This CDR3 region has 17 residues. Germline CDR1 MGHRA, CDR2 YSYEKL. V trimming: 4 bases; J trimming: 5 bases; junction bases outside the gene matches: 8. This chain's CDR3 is CASSPGLAGGGSETQYF. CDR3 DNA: TGCGCCAGCAGCCCGGGACTAGCGGGAGGAGGATCGGAGACCCAGTACTTC.